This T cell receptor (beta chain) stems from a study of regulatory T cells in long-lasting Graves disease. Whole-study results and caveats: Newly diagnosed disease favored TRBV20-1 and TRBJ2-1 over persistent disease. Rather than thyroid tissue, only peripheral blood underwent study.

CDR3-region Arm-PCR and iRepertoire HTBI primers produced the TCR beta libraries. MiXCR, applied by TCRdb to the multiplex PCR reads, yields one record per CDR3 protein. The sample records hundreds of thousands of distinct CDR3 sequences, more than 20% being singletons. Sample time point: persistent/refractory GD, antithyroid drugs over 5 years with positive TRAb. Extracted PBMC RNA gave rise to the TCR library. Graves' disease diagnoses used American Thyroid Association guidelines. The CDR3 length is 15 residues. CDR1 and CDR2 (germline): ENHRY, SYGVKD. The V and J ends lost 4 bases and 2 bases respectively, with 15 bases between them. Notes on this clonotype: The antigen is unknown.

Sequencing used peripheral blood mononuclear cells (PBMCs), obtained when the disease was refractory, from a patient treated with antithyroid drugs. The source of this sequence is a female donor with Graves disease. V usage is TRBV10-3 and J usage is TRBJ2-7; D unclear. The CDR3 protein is CAISGASPKPYEQYF. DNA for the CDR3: TGTGCCATCAGTGGAGCCAGCCCGAAGCCCTACGAGCAGTACTTC.